The source of this T cell receptor beta chain is a study of cytomegalovirus exposure and HLA in healthy donors. 60 Vbeta and 13 Jbeta primers were used in PCR. Libraries were prepared by immunoSEQ multiplex PCR; TCRdb keeps only in-frame clonotypes and omits some of them. The sample has under 200,000 clones, 70% to 80% seen once. Overall study findings and caveats: At a 0.05 false discovery rate, a later analysis found 16,951 TCR beta sequences to be associated with HLA alleles. Accounts indicate the classifier identified cytomegalovirus status with strong specificity and sensitivity. A later analysis appeared to link common viral pathogens to several of the most significant clusters.

V lost 1 base to trimming and J lost 7 bases, with 16 bases between them. Germline V gives CDR1 SGHTA, CDR2 FQGNSA. The CDR3 length is 15 residues. This clone was counted only a few times. What it binds is not known. Participants comprised healthy donors of bone marrow. The chain joins TRBV7-2 to TRBJ1-1, with D possibly being TRBD1 (5 bases). The sequenced sample consisted of PBMCs. The clonotype was recovered from a female donor in good health and CMV-seronegative. CDR3: CASSLGGREENEAFF. The CDR3 region has the DNA TGTGCCAGCAGCTTAGGCGGCAGGGAAGAGAATGAAGCTTTCTTT.